This TCR beta chain was retrieved from a study of blood T cell repertoires in COVID-19 (TCRdb year 2020). Regarding the study in general: Samples covering the acute and convalescent phases of COVID-19 were provided by collaborators in the United States, Italy and Spain. Samples were obtained from the ongoing ImmuneRACE study (first 160 participants) and from about 1,300 subjects provided by 6 global collaborators. Where available, HLA class I and class II types were obtained from metadata supplied by the sample provider rather than from assay-based typing. A freely available public database, intended as a resource for researchers studying the immune response to SARS-CoV-2, is where the repertoires were released. A de-identified subject ID, COVID-19 status, age in years and sex were almost always included in the sample metadata. The dataset comprised deeply sampled blood TCRbeta repertoires from subjects exposed to, actively infected with, or recovered from COVID-19. The prospective study material was composed of cDNA or gDNA derived from T cells, B-cell-depleted T cells, or PBMCs.

The immunoSEQ Assay, a bias-controlled multiplex PCR, was used to amplify TCRbeta CDR3 regions from genomic DNA. On the authors' methods: Within the assay, amplification of reference gene primers was used to estimate how many nucleated cells each sample contained. To quantify the absolute abundance of each unique TCRbeta CDR3 rearrangement, sequence reads were collapsed and filtered. For each sample, productive Simpson clonality was calculated as the square root of Simpson's diversity index across productive rearrangements. Not all clones reach the TCRdb copy of this immuneACCESS table, which keeps in-frame sequences only. Checked studies attribute under half of the gap to unresolved V genes and leave the rest unexplained. V, J and clone size are taken as reported in that table, and D and trimming were inferred from the DNA itself. Present in this sample are under 200,000 clones, 86% of which were seen just once. Roughly 0.78% of the sample comes from the top ten.

The CDR3 sequence holds 15 residues, the cysteine and phenylalanine included. Only the CDR3 part of the read is kept: 45 bases, read in frame from the first base. Trimming removed 2 bases from V and 6 bases from J; the gene matches leave 2 bases unexplained. In the germline V gene, CDR1 corresponds to MNHEY and CDR2 to SVGAGI. On this clone itself: Its antigen is unknown. Per-nucleotide qualities are absent, and no much larger clonotype sits a single base away.

Collaborating institutions collected whole blood in K2EDTA tubes following their own protocols. Collaborator samples were shipped for TCRbeta analysis as frozen whole blood, isolated PBMCs, or DNA extracted from either sample type. The paper as a whole reports these results and caveats: The amount of clinical and demographic metadata varied by source and participant and was provided uncurated.

The sequence links TRBV6-5 to TRBJ1-6; 9 bases in the middle match TRBD1. What was sequenced was peripheral blood. This clonotype was sampled from a woman in her 70s with acute or convalescent COVID-19. The DNA sequence reads TGTGCCAGCAGTTACCAGGGACAGGGTAATTCACCCCTCCACTTT. Its translation is CASSYQGQGNSPLHF.